The text below deals with one T cell receptor beta chain. This entry comes from a study of cytomegalovirus exposure and HLA in healthy donors. This CDR3 region has 13 residues. V dropped 4 bases and J dropped 2 bases, with 9 bases sitting between them. The V gene's germline CDR1 is SEHNR and CDR2 FQNEAQ (reference sequence). Amplification used 60 Vbeta primers and 13 Jbeta primers. Method: immunoSEQ multiplex PCR; TCRdb's copy keeps in-frame clones and lacks some. The table includes some 140,000 clones, around 77% detected once. The chain uses TRBV7-9 and TRBJ2-7; D ambiguous. Material: PBMCs. The sequence derives from a man aged 25 to 40 in good health. CDR3 loop: CASSSYEAYEQYF. As DNA, the CDR3 is TGTGCCAGCAGCTCGTACGAGGCCTACGAGCAGTACTTC. Variable domain in full (rest from reference TRBV7-9 and TRBJ2-7): DTGVSQNPRHKITKRGQNVTFRCDPISEHNRLYWYRQTLGQGPEFLTYFQNEAQLEKSRLLSDRFSAERPKGSFSTLEIQRTEQGDSAMYLCASSSYEAYEQYFGPGTRLTVT.